The T cell receptor (beta chain) described here comes from a study of T cell responses to AZD1222 COVID-19 vaccine. Study-level points and caveats: Females made up more of the donors, who were largely white British, and clonal diversity may have come out too low. Unmutated regions of variants are reportedly targeted by nearly half of spike-specific TCRs. Only a handful of AZD1222 recipients, about six in all, had baseline seropositivity.

Remarks on this clone: The target antigen is unknown.

The assay was immunoSEQ multiplex PCR, and TCRdb's table has in-frame clones only and misses some. Here the sample spans 150,000 or so clones, about 88% being singletons. With 2 bases removed from V and 1 base from J, the gap between germline ends came to 9 bases. The CDR3 is 15 amino acids. Germline CDR1 LNHDA, CDR2 SQIVND (reference sequence). The sequencing used peripheral blood, collected on day 0 of AZD1222 vaccination. The gene calls are TRBV19 and TRBJ1-5; D is unclear. The clonotype originates from an adult in good health. CDR3 in amino acids: CASSIRPSSNQPQHF. Here the CDR3 DNA reads TGTGCCAGTAGTATAAGACCGTCCAGCAATCAGCCCCAGCATTTT.